This TCR beta chain is from a study of blood T cells in healthy people across ages. Primed by a sample-barcoded 5' primer and a J-beta primer mix, a second PCR proceeded for 7 to 11 cycles. MiXCR, applied by TCRdb to the 5' RACE reads, yields one record per CDR3 protein. The table shows roughly 1 million distinct CDR3 sequences, with under 30% occurring only once. The same specimen was also included in a second study, on T cells of mothers and their children. That report notes: Donors were a few healthy Caucasian mothers and their six children.

What was sequenced was blood. The sequence came from a girl aged 2-10 years in good health.

The CDR3 bases are TGTGCCAGCAAGCGGGGCTACAATGAGCAGTTCTTC. Residues: CASKRGYNEQFF. The V and J genes are TRBV12-3 or TRBV12-4 and TRBJ2-1, with 7 bases fitting TRBD2. The CDR3 is 12 amino acids. V gave up 7 bases and J gave up 3 bases; unmatched junction bases: 0.